This T cell receptor (beta chain) was obtained from a study of shared clonotypes between healthy human individuals. Looking at the study overall: Per donor, CD8 memory used one plate, CD8 naive used two, CD4 memory used three and CD4 naive used three.

Profiled with immunoSEQ multiplex PCR; TCRdb holds only in-frame clones, not every one. The profile shows fewer than 1.8 million clones, about 98.5% of them singletons. This CDR3 has 16 amino acids. The junction had 6 bases not matched to a gene; V was cut back by 0 bases and J by 5 bases. Germline-derived CDR1 and CDR2 are SGHRS and YFSETQ. The sequencing input was naive CD4+ T cells sorted from blood. Subset: CD45RA+ positively selected. The chain uses TRBV5-1 and TRBJ2-2; 8 nucleotides line up with TRBD2. The sequence was collected from a man younger than 45 in good health. The CDR3 sequence is CASSLAGTRHTGELFF. CDR3 DNA: TGCGCCAGCAGCTTGGCCGGGACTAGACATACCGGGGAGCTGTTTTTT. The complete variable domain, with remaining parts taken from reference TRBV5-1 and TRBJ2-2, reads KAGVTQTPRYLIKTRGQQVTLSCSPISGHRSVSWYQQTPGQGLQFLFEYFSETQRNKGNFPGRFSGRQFSNSRSEMNVSTLELGDSALYLCASSLAGTRHTGELFFGEGSRLTVL.